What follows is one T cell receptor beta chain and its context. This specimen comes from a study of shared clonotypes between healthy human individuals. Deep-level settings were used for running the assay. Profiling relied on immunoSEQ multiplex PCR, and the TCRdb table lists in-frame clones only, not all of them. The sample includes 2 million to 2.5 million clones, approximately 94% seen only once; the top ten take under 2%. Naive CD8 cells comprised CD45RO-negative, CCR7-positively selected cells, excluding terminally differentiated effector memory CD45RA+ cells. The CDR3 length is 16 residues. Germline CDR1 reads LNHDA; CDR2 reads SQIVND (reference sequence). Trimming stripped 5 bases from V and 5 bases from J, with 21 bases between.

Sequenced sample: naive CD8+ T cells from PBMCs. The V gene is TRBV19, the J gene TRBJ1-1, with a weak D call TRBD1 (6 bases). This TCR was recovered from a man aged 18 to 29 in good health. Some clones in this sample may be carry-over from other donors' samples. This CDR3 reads CASSSQFHQGWTEAFF. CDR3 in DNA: TGTGCCAGTAGTTCTCAATTTCATCAGGGGTGGACTGAAGCTTTCTTT.